Listed below are T cell receptor beta chains from one sample, sequenced in a study of blood T cells in healthy people across ages. TCRdb re-called the 5' RACE reads with MiXCR, one entry per CDR3 protein. The data hold about 630,000 distinct CDR3 sequences, with under 25% observed a single time. Specimen: blood. The receptors were gathered from a man aged 65 to 79 in good health. The CDR3 runs from the conserved cysteine through the conserved F or W. The D gene is left open where the match is weak. The size of a clone is reported for some rows only, either as once, few or many, or as a class for expanded clones.

14	TRBV7-9	-	TRBJ1-4	-	CASSFRAGDEKLFF	TGTGCCAGCAGCTTTAGGGCAGGGGATGAAAAACTGTTTTTT
14	TRBV28	many	TRBJ2-1	TRBD2	CASRTSGRGSEQFF	TGTGCCAGCAGGACTAGCGGGAGAGGTAGTGAGCAGTTCTTC
20	TRBV20-1	-	TRBJ2-3	TRBD2	CSARDMGRTSGISSTDTQYF	TGCAGTGCTAGAGATATGGGCCGGACTAGCGGGATTTCTAGCACAGATACGCAGTATTTT
15	TRBV7-3	few	TRBJ2-7	-	CASSLKSRSTLEQYF	TGTGCCAGCAGCTTAAAATCCCGCTCAACCCTCGAGCAGTACTTC
14	TRBV5-1	once	TRBJ2-2	TRBD1	CASGGRGLDGELFF	TGCGCCAGCGGAGGCAGGGGGCTCGACGGGGAGCTGTTTTTT
16	TRBV20-1	-	TRBJ2-1	TRBD2	CSASPGTSGGYNEQFF	TGCAGTGCTAGTCCCGGGACTAGCGGGGGTTACAATGAGCAGTTCTTC
14	TRBV6-5	few	TRBJ2-5	-	CASSRQAGEETQYF	TGTGCCAGCAGTCGACAGGCAGGGGAAGAGACCCAGTACTTC
14	TRBV4-3	-	TRBJ2-1	TRBD2	CASSQDRSGRAQFF	TGCGCCAGCAGCCAAGATCGAAGCGGGAGGGCGCAGTTCTTC
13	TRBV24-1	few	TRBJ2-1	-	CATRIRPHNEQFF	TGTGCCACCCGTATCCGGCCCCACAATGAGCAGTTCTTC
16	TRBV3-1	few	TRBJ2-5	-	CASSQRGGGILETQYF	TGTGCCAGCAGCCAACGCGGAGGAGGGATTTTAGAGACCCAGTACTTC
13	TRBV7-9	-	TRBJ1-2	-	CASSRPGLAGYTF	TGTGCCAGCAGCCGCCCCGGGTTAGCCGGCTACACCTTC
16	TRBV28	few	TRBJ2-7	-	CASTSVGTKSSHEQYF	TGTGCCAGCACCTCCGTCGGGACAAAAAGCTCCCACGAGCAGTACTTC
15	TRBV2	-	TRBJ2-7	-	CASSEAGQGNYEQYF	TGTGCCAGCAGTGAAGCGGGCCAGGGCAACTACGAGCAGTACTTC
14	TRBV6-1	many	TRBJ2-2	-	CASRELAHPGELFF	TGTGCCAGCAGGGAGTTAGCGCACCCCGGGGAGCTGTTTTTT
11	TRBV29-1	-	TRBJ2-3	-	CSVKITDTQSF	TGCAGCGTTAAGATCACAGATACGCAGTCTTTT
14	TRBV18	few	TRBJ2-2	-	CASSPPVRAGELFF	TGTGCCAGCTCACCACCTGTGAGGGCCGGGGAGCTGTTTTTT
14	TRBV29-1	few	TRBJ2-7	TRBD1	CSVAPGQGIYEQYF	TGCAGCGTGGCACCGGGACAGGGGATCTACGAGCAGTACTTC
13	TRBV19	few	TRBJ2-7	-	CASIGQSSYEQYF	TGTGCCAGTATAGGACAGAGCTCCTACGAGCAGTACTTC
15	TRBV5-1	-	TRBJ2-1	TRBD2	CASSLGSSGNNEQFF	TGCGCCAGCAGCTTGGGATCTAGCGGGAACAATGAGCAGTTCTTC
12	TRBV7-6	many	TRBJ1-1	-	CASSLDYTEAFF	TGTGCCAGCAGCTTAGATTACACTGAAGCTTTCTTT
16	TRBV5-5	-	TRBJ2-1	TRBD2	CASSLQLAGVYNEQFF	TGTGCCAGCAGCTTGCAACTAGCGGGAGTATACAATGAGCAGTTCTTC
15	TRBV29-1	many	TRBJ2-2	-	CSVSSGVTNTGELFF	TGCAGCGTTTCGTCAGGGGTTACGAACACCGGGGAGCTGTTTTTT
14	TRBV3-1	-	TRBJ2-7	-	CASSTRGTPYEQYF	TGTGCCAGCAGCACCAGGGGTACCCCCTACGAGCAGTACTTC
16	TRBV7-2	-	TRBJ2-2	TRBD2	CASSFFSSGRAGELFF	TGTGCCAGCAGCTTTTTTTCTAGCGGGCGGGCCGGGGAGCTGTTTTTT
12	TRBV29-1	few	TRBJ1-1	-	CSVEESHTEAFF	TGCAGCGTTGAAGAATCCCACACTGAAGCTTTCTTT